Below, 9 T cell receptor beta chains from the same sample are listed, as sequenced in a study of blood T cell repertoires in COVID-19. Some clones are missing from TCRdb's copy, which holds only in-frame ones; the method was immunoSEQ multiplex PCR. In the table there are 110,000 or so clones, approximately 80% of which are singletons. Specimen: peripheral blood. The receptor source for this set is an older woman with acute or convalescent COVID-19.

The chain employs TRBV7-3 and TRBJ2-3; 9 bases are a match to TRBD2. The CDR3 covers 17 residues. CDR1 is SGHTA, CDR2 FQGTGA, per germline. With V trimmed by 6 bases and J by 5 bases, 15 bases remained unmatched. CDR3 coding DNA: TGTGCCAGCAGTCGACCGGGTGGCGGGAGGGGTATAGATACGCAGTATTTT. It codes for CASSRPGGGRGIDTQYF.

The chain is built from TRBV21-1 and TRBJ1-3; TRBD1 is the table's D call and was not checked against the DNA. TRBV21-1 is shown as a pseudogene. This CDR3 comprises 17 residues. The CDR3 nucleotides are TGTGCCAGCAGCAGGGACCCGGGACAGGGCTCTGGAAACACCATATATTTT. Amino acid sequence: CASSRDPGQGSGNTIYF.

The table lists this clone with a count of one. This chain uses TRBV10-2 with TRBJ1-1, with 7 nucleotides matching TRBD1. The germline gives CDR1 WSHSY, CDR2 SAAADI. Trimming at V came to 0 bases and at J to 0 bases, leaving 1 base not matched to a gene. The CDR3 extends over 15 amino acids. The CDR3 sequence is CASSESGQMNTEAFF. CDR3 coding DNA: TGCGCCAGCAGTGAGTCGGGACAGATGAACACTGAAGCTTTCTTT.

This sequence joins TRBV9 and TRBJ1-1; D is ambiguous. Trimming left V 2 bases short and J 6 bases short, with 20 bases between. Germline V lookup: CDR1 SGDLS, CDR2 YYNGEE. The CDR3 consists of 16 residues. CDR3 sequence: CASSVGFWQEEAEAFF. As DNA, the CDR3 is TGTGCCAGCAGCGTGGGATTCTGGCAGGAGGAGGCTGAAGCTTTCTTT.

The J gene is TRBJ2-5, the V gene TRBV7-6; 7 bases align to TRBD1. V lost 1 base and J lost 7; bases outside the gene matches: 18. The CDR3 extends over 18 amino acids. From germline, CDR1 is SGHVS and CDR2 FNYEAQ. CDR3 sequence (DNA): TGTGCCAGCAGCTTAGGAATCCCGACAGGGACGCTACCGGGGACCCAGTACTTC. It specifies CASSLGIPTGTLPGTQYF.

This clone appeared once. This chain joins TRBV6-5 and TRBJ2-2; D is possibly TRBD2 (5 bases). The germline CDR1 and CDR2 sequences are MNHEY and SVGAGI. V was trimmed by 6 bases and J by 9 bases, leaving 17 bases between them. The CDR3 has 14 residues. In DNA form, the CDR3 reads TGTGCCAGCAGACCCCCCGGAGGTAGCCGGGAGCTGTTTTTT. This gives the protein CASRPPGGSRELFF.

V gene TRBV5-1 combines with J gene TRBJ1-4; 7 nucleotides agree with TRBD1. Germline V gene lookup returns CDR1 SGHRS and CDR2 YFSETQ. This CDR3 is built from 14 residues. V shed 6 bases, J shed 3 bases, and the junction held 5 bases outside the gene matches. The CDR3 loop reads CASKGDRANEKLFF. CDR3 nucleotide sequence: TGCGCCAGCAAAGGCGACAGGGCTAATGAAAAACTGTTTTTT.

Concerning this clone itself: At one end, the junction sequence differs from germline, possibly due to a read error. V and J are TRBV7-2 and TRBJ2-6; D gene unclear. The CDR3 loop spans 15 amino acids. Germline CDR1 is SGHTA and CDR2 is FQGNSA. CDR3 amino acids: CASSLRQPGPNVLTF. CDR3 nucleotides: TGTGCCAGCAGCTTACGGCAGCCTGGGCCCAACGTCCTGACTTTC. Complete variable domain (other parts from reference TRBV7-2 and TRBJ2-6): GAGVSQSPSNKVTEKGKDVELRCDPISGHTALYWYRQSLGQGLEFLIYFQGNSAPDKSGLPSDRFSAERTGGSVSTLTIQRTQQEDSAVYLCASSLRQPGPNVLTFGAGSRLTVL.

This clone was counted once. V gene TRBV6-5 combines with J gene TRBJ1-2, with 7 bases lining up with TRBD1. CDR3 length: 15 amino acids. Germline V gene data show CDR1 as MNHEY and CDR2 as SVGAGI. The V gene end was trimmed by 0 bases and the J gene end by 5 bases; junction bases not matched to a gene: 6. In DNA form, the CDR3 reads TGTGCCAGCAGTTACTCGGGACAGAAAGAATATGGCTACACCTTC. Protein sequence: CASSYSGQKEYGYTF.